A selection of T cell receptor beta chains follows, all from one sample in a study of cytomegalovirus exposure and HLA in healthy donors. Using immunoSEQ multiplex PCR, the repertoire was profiled, and TCRdb retains in-frame clones only, with some absent. Of some 150,000 clones listed, about 95% were seen once; the top ten hold 1.5% to 2%. The source material was PBMCs. Receptors originate from a man aged 18 to 30 in good health and CMV-seropositive. CDR3s include the opening cysteine and the closing phenylalanine or tryptophan. D genes are given only for firm matches. Size values are once, few and many counts, or a class for expanded clones, and some rows have none.

j_call: TRBJ2-7
v_call: TRBV7-9
d_call: -
clone_size: many
cdr3_aa: CASSFDNWEQYF
cdr3_nt: TGTGCCAGCAGCTTCGACAACTGGGAGCAGTACTTC

j_call: TRBJ2-1
v_call: TRBV7-9
d_call: -
clone_size: -
cdr3_aa: CASSPSVGGSSYNEQFF
cdr3_nt: TGTGCCAGCAGCCCTAGTGTAGGGGGAAGCTCCTACAATGAGCAGTTCTTC

j_call: TRBJ2-7
v_call: TRBV15
d_call: -
clone_size: -
cdr3_aa: CATSRDRAGSSEQYF
cdr3_nt: TGTGCCACCAGCAGAGATCGCGCGGGCTCCTCCGAGCAGTACTTC

j_call: TRBJ2-5
v_call: TRBV7-6
d_call: -
clone_size: -
cdr3_aa: CASSFRRPNQETQYF
cdr3_nt: TGTGCCAGCAGCTTTAGGCGGCCGAATCAAGAGACCCAGTACTTC

j_call: TRBJ1-4
v_call: TRBV5-1
d_call: -
clone_size: -
cdr3_aa: CASSPLGGANEKLFF
cdr3_nt: TGCGCCAGCAGCCCACTCGGAGGGGCTAATGAAAAACTGTTTTTT

j_call: TRBJ2-5
v_call: TRBV27
d_call: TRBD2
clone_size: -
cdr3_aa: CASSVSGSGETQYF
cdr3_nt: TGTGCCAGCAGTGTGAGCGGGAGCGGGGAGACCCAGTACTTC

j_call: TRBJ2-7
v_call: TRBV5-4
d_call: TRBD1
clone_size: -
cdr3_aa: CASSRTGRDEQYF
cdr3_nt: TGTGCCAGCAGCCGGACAGGCCGAGACGAGCAGTACTTC

j_call: TRBJ1-1
v_call: TRBV2
d_call: TRBD1
clone_size: -
cdr3_aa: CASTPTGDHTEAFF
cdr3_nt: TGTGCCAGCACCCCGACAGGGGACCACACTGAAGCTTTCTTT

j_call: TRBJ1-2
v_call: TRBV5-1
d_call: -
clone_size: -
cdr3_aa: CASSPNRGRDGYTF
cdr3_nt: TGCGCCAGCAGCCCCAATCGGGGGAGGGATGGCTACACCTTC

j_call: TRBJ2-7
v_call: TRBV11-2
d_call: TRBD2
clone_size: once
cdr3_aa: CASSSGLAGGPGYEQYF
cdr3_nt: TGTGCCAGCAGCTCGGGACTAGCGGGAGGGCCGGGGTACGAGCAGTACTTC

j_call: TRBJ1-1
v_call: TRBV13
d_call: -
clone_size: -
cdr3_aa: CASSLGPLTEAFF
cdr3_nt: TGTGCCAGCAGCTTAGGCCCGTTGACTGAAGCTTTCTTT

j_call: TRBJ2-3
v_call: TRBV28
d_call: TRBD2
clone_size: once
cdr3_aa: CASILGRPGSDTQYF
cdr3_nt: TGTGCCAGTATACTCGGGAGGCCGGGGTCAGATACGCAGTATTTT

j_call: TRBJ2-7
v_call: TRBV29-1
d_call: TRBD1
clone_size: -
cdr3_aa: CSARQGFYEQYF
cdr3_nt: TGCAGCGCCAGACAGGGATTCTACGAGCAGTACTTC

j_call: TRBJ2-1
v_call: TRBV9
d_call: TRBD1
clone_size: -
cdr3_aa: CASSVGTVNEQFF
cdr3_nt: TGTGCCAGCAGCGTGGGGACAGTAAATGAGCAGTTCTTC

j_call: TRBJ2-4
v_call: TRBV19
d_call: -
clone_size: -
cdr3_aa: CASSSYDGGPSKNIQYF
cdr3_nt: TGTGCCAGTAGTAGCTACGACGGAGGGCCCAGCAAAAACATTCAGTACTTC

j_call: TRBJ2-7
v_call: TRBV18
d_call: -
clone_size: -
cdr3_aa: CASSEGLRDEQYF
cdr3_nt: TGTGCCAGCTCAGAGGGACTCAGGGACGAGCAGTACTTC

j_call: TRBJ1-5
v_call: TRBV6-5
d_call: -
clone_size: -
cdr3_aa: CASKRTGNQPQHF
cdr3_nt: TGTGCCAGCAAAAGGACAGGCAATCAGCCCCAGCATTTT

j_call: TRBJ2-7
v_call: TRBV27
d_call: TRBD1
clone_size: -
cdr3_aa: CASSSGDREMDEQYF
cdr3_nt: TGTGCCAGCAGTTCAGGGGACAGGGAAATGGACGAGCAGTACTTC

j_call: TRBJ2-5
v_call: TRBV6-5
d_call: -
clone_size: -
cdr3_aa: CASSRGEKETQYF
cdr3_nt: TGTGCCAGCAGTCGAGGTGAAAAAGAGACCCAGTACTTC

j_call: TRBJ2-2
v_call: TRBV4-1
d_call: TRBD1
clone_size: few
cdr3_aa: CASSQDRADRARGGELFF
cdr3_nt: TGCGCCAGCAGCCAAGATCGAGCGGACAGGGCCCGGGGCGGGGAGCTGTTTTTT

j_call: TRBJ1-6
v_call: TRBV27
d_call: TRBD1
clone_size: -
cdr3_aa: CASRVSDRENSPLHF
cdr3_nt: TGTGCCAGCAGGGTATCGGACAGGGAGAATTCACCCCTCCACTTT

j_call: TRBJ2-1
v_call: TRBV30
d_call: -
clone_size: -
cdr3_aa: CAWTAGWVNEQFF
cdr3_nt: TGTGCCTGGACGGCAGGGTGGGTAAATGAGCAGTTCTTC

j_call: TRBJ1-4
v_call: TRBV18
d_call: -
clone_size: -
cdr3_aa: CASSLSANEKLFF
cdr3_nt: TGTGCCAGCTCACTCTCCGCTAATGAAAAACTGTTTTTT

j_call: TRBJ2-3
v_call: TRBV4-2
d_call: -
clone_size: -
cdr3_aa: CASSQDPPGGASTDTQYF
cdr3_nt: TGTGCCAGCAGCCAAGACCCCCCCGGGGGAGCTAGCACAGATACGCAGTATTTT

j_call: TRBJ1-2
v_call: TRBV18
d_call: -
clone_size: -
cdr3_aa: CASSPRGSPNYGYTF
cdr3_nt: TGTGCCAGCTCACCACGGGGCAGCCCTAACTATGGCTACACCTTC

j_call: TRBJ2-5
v_call: TRBV4-2
d_call: TRBD2
clone_size: -
cdr3_aa: CASSQGGGETQYF
cdr3_nt: TGTGCCAGCAGCCAAGGGGGGGGAGAGACCCAGTACTTC

j_call: TRBJ2-3
v_call: TRBV5-6
d_call: TRBD2
clone_size: once
cdr3_aa: CASSFAGLALDTQYF
cdr3_nt: TGTGCCAGCAGCTTCGCGGGACTAGCCTTAGATACGCAGTATTTT

j_call: TRBJ1-1
v_call: TRBV7-8
d_call: -
clone_size: -
cdr3_aa: CASSLGRNEAFF
cdr3_nt: TGTGCCAGCAGCTTAGGGCGGAATGAAGCTTTCTTT